This TCR beta chain is drawn from a study of T cell responses to AZD1222 COVID-19 vaccine. The data were produced by immunoSEQ multiplex PCR, yet TCRdb's version contains in-frame clones alone and is incomplete. The table has approximately 75,000 clones, roughly 88% seen once. The study's findings and limits: Repertoire samples came only from after the peak T cell response. Close to half of all spike-specific TCRs reportedly target regions of the variants that are unmutated. Clonal diversity was possibly underestimated, and the donors were mostly white British, with more females.

Regarding this clone: Its matching antigen is unknown.

The germline gives CDR1 SEHNR, CDR2 FQNEAQ (reference sequence). The CDR3 contains 16 residues. Trimming stripped 1 base from V and 1 base from J, with 12 bases between. The TCR was taken from an adult who received the AZD1222 COVID-19 vaccine. The material was peripheral blood, obtained 28 days after the second AZD1222 dose. This chain uses TRBV7-9 with TRBJ2-3, with D maybe TRBD2 (5 bases). CDR3 sequence reads: CASSLVLAWGTDTQYF. The CDR3 nucleotides are TGTGCCAGCAGCTTAGTCCTAGCCTGGGGCACAGATACGCAGTATTTT. Complete variable domain (other parts from reference TRBV7-9 and TRBJ2-3): DTGVSQNPRHKITKRGQNVTFRCDPISEHNRLYWYRQTLGQGPEFLTYFQNEAQLEKSRLLSDRFSAERPKGSFSTLEIQRTEQGDSAMYLCASSLVLAWGTDTQYFGPGTRLTVL.